One and the same sample provided the 27 T cell receptor beta chains below, sequenced in a study of T cells in women clearing cervical HPV infection. Generated by immunoSEQ multiplex PCR, the TCRdb table keeps only in-frame clones and is missing some. The sample spans about 22,000 clones; the ten largest clones claim less than 6%. Input material: blood buffy coat. The receptor source for this set is a woman aged 18 to 69 with a cervical HPV16 infection that either progressed to CIN3+ or cleared (not recorded which).

This CDR3 reads CSAIRGTGMSGQPQYF. CDR3 DNA, as far as it was read: TGCAGTGCGATTAGGGGGACAGGGATGAGTGGGCAGCCG. This sequence joins TRBV20-1 and TRBJ2-3; 9 positions match TRBD1. The read ends 3 residues early relative to the CDR3; the germline J gene fills the gap. CDR3 length equals 16 residues. In germline, CDR1 is DFQATT, CDR2 SNEGSKA (reference sequence).

The DNA read from the CDR3 is TGCGCCAGCAGCTCGACAGGGGGTGTCTATGGC. This gives the protein CASSSTGGVYG. The whole CDR3 protein reads CASSSTGGVYGYTF. The rearrangement joins TRBV5-1 to TRBJ1-2, with TRBD1 matching 9 bases. The CDR3 extends 3 residues past the end of the read, so its final part is completed from the germline J gene. V dropped 3 bases and J dropped 4; count of bases not matched to a gene: 4. This CDR3 spans 14 amino acids. CDR1 and CDR2 from the germline V gene are SGHRS and YFSETQ.

Details on this clone: The CDR3 is cut off 3 residues early in the read; its end comes from the germline J gene. The chain carries TRBV4-1 and TRBJ2-6; D is ambiguous. The length of the CDR3 is 15 residues. The V gene lost 1 base and the J gene lost 0 bases, with 4 bases spanning the gap. CDR1 and CDR2 (germline): MGHRA, YSYEKL. Incomplete CDR3 DNA: TGCGCCAGCAGCCAAGTTAGCTCTGGGGCCAACGTC. Protein: CASSQVSSGANV. The complete CDR3 reads CASSQVSSGANVLTF.

Note on this clone: Coverage ceases 3 residues before the CDR3 finishes, and the germline J gene fills in the end. The genes are TRBV29-1 and TRBJ1-1, with TRBD1 matching over 8 bases. After removal of 7 bases from V and 4 bases from J, the junction contained 17 bases not matched to a gene. Germline CDR1 SQVTM, CDR2 ANQGSEA. The CDR3 spans 16 residues. The CDR3 region is CSGRARQGQSPTEAFF. The covered CDR3 bases are TGCAGCGGCCGAGCGCGACAGGGGCAATCTCCCACTGAA.

About this clone: The CDR3 end falls 3 residues outside the read, so it is completed with the germline J gene. The chain carries TRBV20-1 and TRBJ1-6, with 8 nucleotides matching TRBD1. Looked up from germline, CDR1 is DFQATT and CDR2 is SNEGSKA (reference sequence). The CDR3 has 14 amino acids. The CDR3 region is CSAGGTGSVGPLHF. The CDR3 bases that were read are TGCAGTGCTGGGGGGACAGGCTCGGTGGGTCCC.

Worth noting for this clone: The CDR3 end is not reached by the read, which stops 3 residues before it; the germline J gene fills it in. J is TRBJ2-5 and V is TRBV29-1; 9 nucleotides match TRBD1. The V gene end was trimmed by 3 bases and the J gene end by 4 bases; junction bases not matched to a gene: 6. CDR1 and CDR2 from the germline V gene are SQVTM and ANQGSEA. The CDR3 extends over 14 amino acids. CDR3 residues: CSVEDRGGRETQYF. CDR3 DNA, as far as it was read: TGCAGCGTTGAGGACAGGGGCGGGAGAGAGACC.

Remarks on this clone: The sequence runs out 3 residues before the end of the CDR3; the remainder is reconstructed from the germline J gene. The chain carries TRBV20-1 and TRBJ1-5; TRBD1 aligns across 7 bases. The germline V gene encodes CDR1 DFQATT and CDR2 SNEGSKA (reference sequence). The CDR3 has 14 amino acids. Trimming cost V 6 bases and J 1 base; bases outside gene matches: 6. The CDR3 DNA, read in part, is TGCAGTGCAACCGGGACAGCGAGCAATCAGCCC. It encodes CSATGTASNQP. In full, the CDR3 is CSATGTASNQPQHF.

Note on this clone: A read error may account for a junction end that differs from germline. The CDR3 extends 3 residues past the end of the read, so its final part is completed from the germline J gene. The V and J genes are TRBV10-1 and TRBJ1-5; D uncertain. The germline V gene encodes CDR1 WNHNN and CDR2 SYGVQD (reference sequence). This CDR3 is built from 12 residues. Partial CDR3 DNA: TGCGTCAGCAGTGCCCCTAATCAGCCC. Translated, it gives CVSSAPNQP. The complete CDR3 reads CVSSAPNQPQHF.

On this clone: Coverage ceases 3 residues before the CDR3 finishes, and the germline J gene fills in the end. The chain combines TRBV7-6 with TRBJ2-7; the match to TRBD2 covers 7 bases. The CDR3 extends over 18 amino acids. After removal of 2 bases from V and 0 bases from J, the junction contained 13 bases not matched to a gene. The germline gives CDR1 SGHVS, CDR2 FNYEAQ. The CDR3 bases that were read are TGTGCCAGCAGCTTAAAGGTCCCCGGGACTAAGAGCTCCTACGAG. Residues: CASSLKVPGTKSSYE. The whole CDR3 is CASSLKVPGTKSSYEQYF.

About this clone: The read gets to within 3 residues of the CDR3 end, and the germline J gene fills in the rest. The chain links TRBV2 to TRBJ2-5; 13 bases line up with TRBD2. This CDR3 has 15 amino acids. The germline V gene has CDR1 SNHLY and CDR2 FYNNEI. The part of the CDR3 DNA that was read is TGTGCCAGCAGCCGAGGACTAGCGGGAGTAGATACC. It encodes CASSRGLAGVDT. From start to end, the CDR3 is CASSRGLAGVDTQYF. Variable domain in full (rest from reference TRBV2 and TRBJ2-5): EPEVTQTPSHQVTQMGQEVILRCVPISNHLYFYWYRQILGQKVEFLVSFYNNEISEKSEIFDDQFSVERPDGSNFTLKIRSTKLEDSAMYFCASSRGLAGVDTQYFGPGTRLLVL.

Notes on this clone: The read is 3 residues too short to cover the CDR3 end, so that end is filled in from the germline J gene. The rearrangement joins TRBV19 to TRBJ2-1, with D possibly TRBD2 on 6 matching bases. Germline lookup yields CDR1 LNHDA and CDR2 SQIVND (reference sequence). The CDR3 has 15 amino acids. V lost 5 bases and J 9 bases, leaving 20 bases between the germline ends. CDR3 in amino acids: CASSLGTGRTGEQFF. The covered CDR3 bases are TGTGCCAGTAGTCTAGGGACTGGACGGACGGGTGAG.

A remark on this clone: The CDR3 end falls 3 residues outside the read, so it is completed with the germline J gene. This sequence joins TRBV12-5 and TRBJ2-5; the D gene is possibly TRBD1 (6 bases). From germline, CDR1 is LGHNT and CDR2 FRNRAP. The CDR3 has 15 amino acids. Trimming cost V 4 bases and J 0 bases, with 12 bases left between them. CDR3: CASGSLTGYQETQYF. The CDR3 bases that were read are TGTGCTAGTGGTTCGCTCACAGGGTACCAAGAGACC.

A remark on this clone: The read falls 3 residues short of the CDR3 end, and the missing part is taken from the germline J gene. The chain has TRBV7-2 and TRBJ1-2; D possibly corresponds to TRBD1 (6 bases). The V gene's germline CDR1 is SGHTA and CDR2 FQGNSA. Trimming removed 5 bases from V and 6 bases from J, with 10 bases in between. CDR3 length: 12 residues. The chain's CDR3 is CASSQGRDGYTF. The CDR3 bases that were read are TGTGCCAGCAGCCAGGGGAGGGATGGC.

Concerning this clone itself: The read ends 3 residues early relative to the CDR3; the germline J gene fills the gap. This chain links TRBV6-4 with TRBJ2-3, with D unclear. Germline CDR1 MRHNA, CDR2 SNTAGT. V was trimmed by 2 bases and J by 4 bases, leaving 7 bases between them. This CDR3 spans 13 amino acids. CDR3 DNA (partial): TGTGCCAGCAGTGACGGTTCGGCAGATACG. It encodes CASSDGSADT. The entire CDR3 reads CASSDGSADTQYF.

The part of the CDR3 DNA that was read is TGTGCCAGCAGCATAAGCGTCGGGACTAGCGGTTACAATGAG. Its translation is CASSISVGTSGYNE. The complete CDR3 reads CASSISVGTSGYNEQFF. The rearrangement links TRBV7-3 to TRBJ2-1; TRBD2 aligns across 11 bases. The read is 3 residues too short to cover the CDR3 end, so that end is filled in from the germline J gene. The V gene end was trimmed by 5 bases and the J gene end by 4 bases; junction bases not matched to a gene: 10. The CDR3 is made up of 17 amino acids. CDR1 and CDR2 from the germline V gene are SGHTA and FQGTGA. The complete variable domain, with remaining parts taken from reference TRBV7-3 and TRBJ2-1, reads GAGVSQTPSNKVTEKGKYVELRCDPISGHTALYWYRQSLGQGPEFLIYFQGTGAADDSGLPNDRFFAVRPEGSVSTLKIQRTERGDSAVYLCASSISVGTSGYNEQFFGPGTRLTVL.

With regard to this clone: The read finishes 3 residues shy of the CDR3 end, and the germline J gene is used to complete it. This chain connects TRBV5-1 to TRBJ2-2; 16 bases map to TRBD2. The CDR3 length is 16 residues. The germline CDR1 and CDR2 sequences are SGHRS and YFSETQ. J lost 6 bases, V lost 3 bases, and 2 bases had no gene match. CDR3 sequence: CASSSGTSGRAGELFF. CDR3 DNA (partial): TGCGCCAGCAGCTCCGGGACTAGCGGGAGGGCCGGGGAG.

About this clone: The read ends 3 residues before the CDR3 terminus; that terminus is restored from the germline J gene. The chain joins TRBV7-2 to TRBJ1-2, with 9 bases that match TRBD1. Germline trimming cut 2 bases from V and 7 bases from J; bases unmatched to any gene: 8. This CDR3 contains 15 residues. CDR1 is SGHTA, CDR2 FQGNSA, per germline. CDR3 bases read: TGTGCCAGCAGCTTAATCTCACAGGGGGCCGCTGGC. Residues: CASSLISQGAAG. The complete CDR3 reads CASSLISQGAAGYTF. The variable domain in full, with the rest retrieved from reference TRBV7-2 and TRBJ1-2, is GAGVSQSPSNKVTEKGKDVELRCDPISGHTALYWYRQSLGQGLEFLIYFQGNSAPDKSGLPSDRFSAERTGGSVSTLTIQRTQQEDSAVYLCASSLISQGAAGYTFGSGTRLTVV.

Comments on this clone: The read terminates 3 residues before the CDR3 end, so the remaining end is supplied by the germline J gene. The chain joins TRBV5-1 to TRBJ2-5; possible D gene TRBD1, 6 bases. The V gene lost 1 base and the J gene lost 4 bases, with 14 bases spanning the gap. The CDR3 is 15 amino acids. Germline V gene sequence: CDR1 SGHRS, CDR2 YFSETQ. The sequenced part of the CDR3 DNA is TGCGCCAGCAGCTTGCGGATAGCAGGGGCAGAGACC. This translates into CASSLRIAGAET. The full CDR3 protein is CASSLRIAGAETQYF.

With respect to this clone: The sequence runs out 3 residues before the end of the CDR3; the remainder is reconstructed from the germline J gene. This chain connects TRBV20-1 to TRBJ2-7; 8 nucleotides agree with TRBD2. V was pared by 4 bases and J by 5 bases, with 7 bases of the junction left unmatched. Germline values: CDR1 DFQATT, CDR2 SNEGSKA (reference sequence). This CDR3 comprises 13 residues. The CDR3 is CSATQTSVNEQYF. The sequenced part of the CDR3 DNA is TGCAGTGCTACCCAGACTAGCGTTAACGAG.

The DNA read from the CDR3 is TGTGCCCGACAAGGGGGTTTTGTGAGCTATGGC. It codes for CARQGGFVSYG. Given in full, the CDR3 is CARQGGFVSYGYTF. This chain connects TRBV30 to TRBJ1-2; D may be TRBD1 (6 bases). From the germline J gene comes the end of the CDR3, since the read stops 3 residues before it. The CDR3 has 14 amino acids. Trimming pared 8 bases from V and 4 bases from J, leaving 20 bases between. Germline CDR1 reads GTSNPN; CDR2 reads SVGIG (reference sequence). The variable domain in full, completed from reference TRBV30 and TRBJ1-2, reads SQTIHQWPATLVQPVGSPLSLECTVEGTSNPNLYWYRQAAGRGLQLLFYSVGIGQISSEVPQNLSASRPQDRQFILSSKKLLLSDSGFYLCARQGGFVSYGYTFGSGTRLTVV.

About this clone itself: The CDR3 is cut off 3 residues early in the read; its end comes from the germline J gene. The chain is built from TRBV5-1 and TRBJ1-1, with TRBD1 matching over 8 bases. Germline V gene sequence: CDR1 SGHRS, CDR2 YFSETQ. Germline trimming cut 0 bases from V and 6 bases from J; bases unmatched to any gene: 10. The CDR3 extends over 16 amino acids. The CDR3 here is CASSLVTGGWIAEAFF. Incomplete CDR3 DNA: TGCGCCAGCAGCTTGGTCACAGGGGGTTGGATCGCTGAA.

As regards this clone: Read data end 3 residues before the CDR3 end; the end is taken from the germline J gene. The chain has TRBV15 and TRBJ2-5; 9 bases are shared with TRBD1. Germline V lookup: CDR1 LNHNV, CDR2 YYDKDF (reference sequence). The CDR3 extends over 15 amino acids. The J segment lost 4 bases and the V segment lost 0 bases, leaving 3 bases of the junction unmatched. The sequenced part of the CDR3 DNA is TGTGCCACCAGCAGAGATGGACAGGGGTTAGAGACC. Protein: CATSRDGQGLET. The CDR3 reads in full as CATSRDGQGLETQYF.

Worth noting for this clone: The DNA ends 3 residues before the CDR3 does, and the rest of the CDR3 is filled in from the germline J gene. The chain uses TRBV7-9 and TRBJ2-3; tentatively, D is TRBD2 (6 bases). Germline loops: CDR1 SEHNR, CDR2 FQNEAQ (reference sequence). The CDR3 extends over 13 amino acids. Between the trimmed V and J ends, which lost 7 bases and 2 bases, there was a span of 10 bases. The sequenced part of the CDR3 DNA is TGTGCCAGCACCCGGGACTTCACAGATACG. This translates into CASTRDFTDT. From start to end, the CDR3 is CASTRDFTDTQYF. Using reference TRBV7-9 and TRBJ2-3 for the parts outside the CDR3, the full variable domain is DTGVSQNPRHKITKRGQNVTFRCDPISEHNRLYWYRQTLGQGPEFLTYFQNEAQLEKSRLLSDRFSAERPKGSFSTLEIQRTEQGDSAMYLCASTRDFTDTQYFGPGTRLTVL.

Points on this clone: The read halts 3 residues ahead of the CDR3 end, with the missing end drawn from the germline J gene. This chain uses TRBV10-3 with TRBJ2-7; maybe TRBD2 (5 bases). Germline V gives CDR1 ENHRY, CDR2 SYGVKD. V was shortened by 1 base and J by 6 bases, with 16 bases between the two germline ends. CDR3 length: 15 amino acids. CDR3 protein: CAISEYFRTPLEQYF. Incomplete CDR3 DNA: TGTGCCATCAGTGAGTATTTCCGGACTCCCCTCGAG.

Comments on this clone: Coverage ceases 3 residues before the CDR3 finishes, and the germline J gene fills in the end. The V call is TRBV30, the J call TRBJ2-1; TRBD2 agrees at 13 bases. Germline V CDR1 and CDR2: GTSNPN, SVGIG (reference sequence). V lost 3 bases to trimming and J lost 7 bases; unmatched junction nucleotides: 24. CDR3 length equals 21 residues. The DNA read from the CDR3 is TGTGCCTGGAGGAGGTGGGCAGGGGGGACTAGCGGGAAATCGGCGGGGAATGAG. Translated: CAWRRWAGGTSGKSAGNE. In full, the CDR3 reads CAWRRWAGGTSGKSAGNEQFF.

Remarks on this clone: The CDR3 end lies 3 residues beyond the end of the read and is filled in from the germline J gene. V usage is TRBV19 and J usage is TRBJ2-1; D uncertain. Trimming shortened V by 3 bases and J by 6 bases, and 6 bases separated the two germline ends. The germline V gene has CDR1 LNHDA and CDR2 SQIVND (reference sequence). The CDR3 extends over 12 amino acids. This CDR3 is CASSIFGNEQFF. CDR3 DNA (partial): TGTGCCAGTAGTATTTTCGGCAATGAG.

Of note for this clone: The CDR3 end lies 3 residues beyond the end of the read and is filled in from the germline J gene. V gene TRBV9 combines with J gene TRBJ2-2; tentative D call: TRBD2 (5 bases). The CDR3 runs to 16 residues. CDR1 is SGDLS and CDR2 is YYNGEE in the germline V gene. The V end lost 2 bases, the J end lost 0 bases, and 11 bases lay between the germline ends. CDR3 in amino acids: CASSVEGRPNTGELFF. The part of the CDR3 DNA that was read is TGTGCCAGCAGCGTCGAGGGCCGACCGAACACCGGGGAG. Combining the CDR3 with reference TRBV9 and TRBJ2-2 gives the whole variable domain DSGVTQTPKHLITATGQRVTLRCSPRSGDLSVYWYQQSLDQGLQFLIQYYNGEERAKGNILERFSAQQFPDLHSELNLSSLELGDSALYFCASSVEGRPNTGELFFGEGSRLTVL.